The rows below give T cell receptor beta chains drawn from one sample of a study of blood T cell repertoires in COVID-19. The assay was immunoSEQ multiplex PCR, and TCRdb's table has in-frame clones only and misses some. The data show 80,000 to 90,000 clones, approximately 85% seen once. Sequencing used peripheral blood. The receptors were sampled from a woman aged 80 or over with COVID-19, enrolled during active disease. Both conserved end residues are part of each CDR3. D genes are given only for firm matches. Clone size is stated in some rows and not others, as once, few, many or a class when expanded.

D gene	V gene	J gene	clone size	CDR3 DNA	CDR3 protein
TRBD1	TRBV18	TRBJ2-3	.	TGTGCCAGCTCACCACAAGGGGGCAACGCAGATACGCAGTATTTT	CASSPQGGNADTQYF
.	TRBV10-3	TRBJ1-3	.	TGTGCCATCAGTGATGGGTCAGGCCCCGCGCACACCATATATTTT	CAISDGSGPAHTIYF
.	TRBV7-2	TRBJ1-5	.	TGTGCCAGCAGCTTCAATGGGGCACAGCCCCAGCATTTT	CASSFNGAQPQHF
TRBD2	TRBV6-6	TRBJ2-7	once	TGTGCCAGCAACGGACTAGCGGGGGGGCCCGAGCAGTACTTC	CASNGLAGGPEQYF
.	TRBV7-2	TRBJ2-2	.	TGTGCCAGCAGCTTAACTAGCTGGACGGGCGGGGAGCTGTTTTTT	CASSLTSWTGGELFF
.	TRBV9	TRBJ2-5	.	TGTGCCAGCAGCGTAGAGGGCGAGCGGGCGGTTCAAGAGACCCAGTACTTC	CASSVEGERAVQETQYF
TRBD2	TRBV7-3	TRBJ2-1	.	TGTGCCAGCAGCCCTACTAGCGGGGGGTACAATGAGCAGTTCTTC	CASSPTSGGYNEQFF
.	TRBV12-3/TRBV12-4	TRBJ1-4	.	TGTGCCAGCGGCCCGGGGCAGGGGAAATTGTTTTTT	CASGPGQGKLFF
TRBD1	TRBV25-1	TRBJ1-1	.	TGTGCCAGCAGTGAATCGACAGGGAGAAACACTGAAGCTTTCTTT	CASSESTGRNTEAFF
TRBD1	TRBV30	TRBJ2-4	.	TGTGCCTGGGGTCACAGGGGGCTGAAGAACATTCAGTACTTC	CAWGHRGLKNIQYF
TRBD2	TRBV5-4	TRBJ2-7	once	TGTGCCAGCAGCTTGACCCGAGCGGGGGCGGGATTTAGAGACGAGCAGTACTTC	CASSLTRAGAGFRDEQYF
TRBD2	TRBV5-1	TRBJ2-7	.	TGCGCCAGCAGCTTGGGAACTTTAGCGGGAGTCTACGAGCAGTACTTC	CASSLGTLAGVYEQYF
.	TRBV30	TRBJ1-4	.	TGTGCCTGGAGTGTGGGGAGGGTCGAAAAACTGTTTTTT	CAWSVGRVEKLFF
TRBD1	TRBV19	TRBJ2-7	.	TGTGCCAGTAGCCCGAGGGGGCAGGGGCGAACCGAGCAGTACTTC	CASSPRGQGRTEQYF
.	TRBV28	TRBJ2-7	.	TGTGCCAGCAGCCGACGGGGAGCGGTTTCCTACGAGCAGTACTTC	CASSRRGAVSYEQYF
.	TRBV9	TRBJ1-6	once	TGTGCCAGCAGCGTAGCAGGGCGCAATAATTCACCCCTCCACTTT	CASSVAGRNNSPLHF
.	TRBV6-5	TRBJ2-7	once	TGTGCCAGCAGTTATAGAAGCTCCTACGAGCAGTACTTC	CASSYRSSYEQYF
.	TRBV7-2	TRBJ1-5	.	TGTGCCAGCAGCTTATTCGGGATAGGGAGCAATCGGCCCCAGCATTTT	CASSLFGIGSNRPQHF
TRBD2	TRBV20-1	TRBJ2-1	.	TGCAGTGCTAGTAGGTCTAGCGGGAGTAAAAATGAGCAGTTCTTC	CSASRSSGSKNEQFF
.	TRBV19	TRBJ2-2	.	TGTGCCAGTAGTATTGCAAACTCGAACACCGGGGAGCTGTTTTTT	CASSIANSNTGELFF
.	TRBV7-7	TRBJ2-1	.	TGTGCTAGCAGCTGGGTATTAGCAGATTACAATGAGCAGTTCTTC	CASSWVLADYNEQFF
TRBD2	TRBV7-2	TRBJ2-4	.	TGTGCCAGCAGCGCCGGCGGGGGACGGGCTAACATTCAGTACTTC	CASSAGGGRANIQYF
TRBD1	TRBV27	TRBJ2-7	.	TGTGCCAGCAGTTCACAACTCCGGGACAGGACCTACGAGCAGTACTTC	CASSSQLRDRTYEQYF